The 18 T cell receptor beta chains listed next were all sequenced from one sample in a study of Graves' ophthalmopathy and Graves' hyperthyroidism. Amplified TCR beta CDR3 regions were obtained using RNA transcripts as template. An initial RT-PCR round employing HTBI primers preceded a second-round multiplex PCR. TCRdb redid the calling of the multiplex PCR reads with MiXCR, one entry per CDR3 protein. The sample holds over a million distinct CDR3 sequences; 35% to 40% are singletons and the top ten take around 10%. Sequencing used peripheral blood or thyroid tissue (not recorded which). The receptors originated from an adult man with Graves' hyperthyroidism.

In nucleotides, the CDR3 is TGTGCCAGCAGTTACGACCTATCCCCCGGGGCAAATTCACCCCTCCACTTT. This gives the protein CASSYDLSPGANSPLHF. The V call is TRBV6-6, the J call TRBJ1-6; D is perhaps TRBD1 (5 bases). Germline CDR1 is MNHNY and CDR2 is SVGAGI (reference sequence). This CDR3 region has 17 residues. With 2 bases removed from V and 7 bases from J, the gap between germline ends came to 18 bases.

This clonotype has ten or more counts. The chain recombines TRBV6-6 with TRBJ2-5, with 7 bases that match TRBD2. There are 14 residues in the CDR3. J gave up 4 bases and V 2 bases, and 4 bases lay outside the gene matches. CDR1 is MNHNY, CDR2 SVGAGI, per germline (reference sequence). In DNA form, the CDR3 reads TGTGCCAGCAGTTACACGGGGAGGGGAGAGACCCAGTACTTC. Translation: CASSYTGRGETQYF.

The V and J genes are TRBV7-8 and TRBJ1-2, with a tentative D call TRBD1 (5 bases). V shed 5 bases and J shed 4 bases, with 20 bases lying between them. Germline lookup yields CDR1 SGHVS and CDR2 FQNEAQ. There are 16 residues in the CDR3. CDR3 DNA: TGTGCCAGCAGCCCTGAAATATTTGGGCAGGGCTATGGCTACACCTTC. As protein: CASSPEIFGQGYGYTF.

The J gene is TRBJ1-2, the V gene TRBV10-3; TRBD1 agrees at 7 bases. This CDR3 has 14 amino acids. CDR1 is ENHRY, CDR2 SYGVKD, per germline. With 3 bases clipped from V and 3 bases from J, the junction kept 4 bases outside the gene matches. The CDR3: CAISDPGQYYGYTF. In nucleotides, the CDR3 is TGTGCCATCAGTGATCCGGGACAGTACTATGGCTACACCTTC.

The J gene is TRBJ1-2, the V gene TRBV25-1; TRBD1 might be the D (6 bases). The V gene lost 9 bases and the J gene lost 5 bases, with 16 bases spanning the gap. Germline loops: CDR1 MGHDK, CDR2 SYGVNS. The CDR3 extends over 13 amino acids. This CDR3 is CARSLPGQYGYTF. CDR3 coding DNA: TGTGCCAGAAGTCTCCCGGGACAATATGGCTACACCTTC.

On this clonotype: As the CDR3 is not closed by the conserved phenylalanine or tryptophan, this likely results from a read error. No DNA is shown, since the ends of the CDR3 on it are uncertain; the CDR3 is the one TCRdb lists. The CDR3 loop reads CASSLGLAGYT. The V and J genes are TRBV7-9 and TRBJ2-7; the table gives TRBD2 as D, unverified against the DNA. The CDR3 numbers 11 amino acids, ends counted. CDR1 is SEHNR, CDR2 FQNEAQ, per germline (reference sequence).

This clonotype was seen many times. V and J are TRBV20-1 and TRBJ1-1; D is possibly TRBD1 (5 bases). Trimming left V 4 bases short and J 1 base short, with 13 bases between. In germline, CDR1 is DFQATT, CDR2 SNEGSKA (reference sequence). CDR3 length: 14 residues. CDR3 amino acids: CSANRGRTNTEAFF. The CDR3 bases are TGCAGTGCTAATAGGGGACGTACGAACACTGAAGCTTTCTTT.

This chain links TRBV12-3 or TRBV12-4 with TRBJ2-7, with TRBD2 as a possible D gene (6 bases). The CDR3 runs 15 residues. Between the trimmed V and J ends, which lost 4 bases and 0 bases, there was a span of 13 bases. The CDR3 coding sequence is TGTGCCAGCAGTTCTCACGGGACTCGCTCCTACGAGCAGTACTTC. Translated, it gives CASSSHGTRSYEQYF.

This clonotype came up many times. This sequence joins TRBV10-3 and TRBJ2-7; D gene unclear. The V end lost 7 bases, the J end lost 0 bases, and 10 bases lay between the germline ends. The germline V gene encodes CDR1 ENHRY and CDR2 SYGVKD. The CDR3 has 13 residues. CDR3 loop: CAIKEASSYEQYF. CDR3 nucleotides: TGTGCCATCAAAGAAGCAAGCTCCTACGAGCAGTACTTC.

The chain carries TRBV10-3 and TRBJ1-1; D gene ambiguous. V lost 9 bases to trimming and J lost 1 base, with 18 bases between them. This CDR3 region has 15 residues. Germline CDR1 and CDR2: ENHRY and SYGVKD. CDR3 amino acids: CAISGTNTGNTEAFF. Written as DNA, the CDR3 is TGTGCCATTAGCGGTACGAACACCGGGAACACTGAAGCTTTCTTT.

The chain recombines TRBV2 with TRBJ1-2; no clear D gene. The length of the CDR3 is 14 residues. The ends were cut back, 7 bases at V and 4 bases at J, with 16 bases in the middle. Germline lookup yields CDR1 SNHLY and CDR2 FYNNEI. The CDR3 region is CASMGGRSIYGYTF. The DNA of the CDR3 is TGTGCCAGCATGGGTGGCAGATCCATCTATGGCTACACCTTC.

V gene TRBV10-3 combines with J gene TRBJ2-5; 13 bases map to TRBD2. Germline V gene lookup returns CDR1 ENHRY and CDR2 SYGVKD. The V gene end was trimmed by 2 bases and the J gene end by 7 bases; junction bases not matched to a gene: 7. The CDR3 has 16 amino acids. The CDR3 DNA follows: TGTGCCATCAGTGAGGCGGGACTAGCGGGGTCGGGGACCCAGTACTTC. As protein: CAISEAGLAGSGTQYF.

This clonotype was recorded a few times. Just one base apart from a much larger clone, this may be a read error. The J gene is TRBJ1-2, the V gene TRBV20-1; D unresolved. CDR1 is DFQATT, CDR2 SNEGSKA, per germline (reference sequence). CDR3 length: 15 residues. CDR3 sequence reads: CGARDPHRPNYGYTF. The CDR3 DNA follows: TGCGGTGCTAGAGATCCGCACAGACCTAACTATGGCTACACCTTC.

The CDR3 DNA is TGCAGCGTTGAGCAGGGGGAGCTGTTTTTT. This codes for CSVEQGELFF. This chain connects TRBV29-1 to TRBJ2-2; D unresolved. This CDR3 has 10 residues. The germline V gene has CDR1 SQVTM and CDR2 ANQGSEA. V was pared by 3 bases and J by 8 bases, with 4 bases between.

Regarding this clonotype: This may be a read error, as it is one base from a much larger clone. DNA for the CDR3: TGTGCCAGCAGCCCGACGACAGGGGCTAACTATGGCTGCACCTTC. As protein: CASSPTTGANYGCTF. The V gene is TRBV9, the J gene TRBJ1-2; 8 bases map to TRBD1. This CDR3 region has 15 residues. From germline, CDR1 is SGDLS and CDR2 YYNGEE.

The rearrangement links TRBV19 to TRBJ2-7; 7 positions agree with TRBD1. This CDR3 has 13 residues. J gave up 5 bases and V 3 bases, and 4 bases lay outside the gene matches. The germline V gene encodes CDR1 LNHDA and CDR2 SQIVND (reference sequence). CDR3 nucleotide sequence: TGTGCCAGTAGTATTACAGGGGTTGACGAGCAGTACTTC. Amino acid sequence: CASSITGVDEQYF.

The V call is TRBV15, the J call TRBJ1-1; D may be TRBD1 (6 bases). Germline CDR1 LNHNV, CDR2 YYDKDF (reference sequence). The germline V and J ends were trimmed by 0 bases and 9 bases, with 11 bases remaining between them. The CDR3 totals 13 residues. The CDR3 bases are TGTGCCACCAGCAGAGATCGACAGGTTCAAGCTTTCTTT. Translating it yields CATSRDRQVQAFF.

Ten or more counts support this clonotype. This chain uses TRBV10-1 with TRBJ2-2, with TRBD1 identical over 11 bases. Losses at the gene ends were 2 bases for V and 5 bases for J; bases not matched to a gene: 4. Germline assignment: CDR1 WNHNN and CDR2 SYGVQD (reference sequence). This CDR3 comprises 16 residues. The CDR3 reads CASSEEGTGGTGELFF. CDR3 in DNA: TGCGCCAGCAGTGAGGAGGGGACAGGGGGAACCGGGGAGCTGTTTTTT.